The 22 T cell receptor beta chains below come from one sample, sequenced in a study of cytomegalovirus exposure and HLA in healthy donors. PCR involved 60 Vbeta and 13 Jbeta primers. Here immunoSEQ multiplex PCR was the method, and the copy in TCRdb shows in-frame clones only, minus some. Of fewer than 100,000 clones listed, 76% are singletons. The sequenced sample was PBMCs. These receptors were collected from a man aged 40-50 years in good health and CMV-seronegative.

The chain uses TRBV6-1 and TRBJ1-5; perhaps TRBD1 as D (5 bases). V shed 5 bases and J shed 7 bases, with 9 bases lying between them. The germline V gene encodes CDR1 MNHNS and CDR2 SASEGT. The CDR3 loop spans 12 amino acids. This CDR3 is CASSTGVQPQHF. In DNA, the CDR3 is TGTGCCAGCAGTACGGGGGTACAGCCCCAGCATTTT.

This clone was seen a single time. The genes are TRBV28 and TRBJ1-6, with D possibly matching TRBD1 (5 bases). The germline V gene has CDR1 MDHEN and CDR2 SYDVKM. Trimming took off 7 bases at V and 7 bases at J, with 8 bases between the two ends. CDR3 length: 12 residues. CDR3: CASTGGNSPLHF. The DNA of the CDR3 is TGTGCCAGCACTGGGGGGAATTCACCCCTCCACTTT.

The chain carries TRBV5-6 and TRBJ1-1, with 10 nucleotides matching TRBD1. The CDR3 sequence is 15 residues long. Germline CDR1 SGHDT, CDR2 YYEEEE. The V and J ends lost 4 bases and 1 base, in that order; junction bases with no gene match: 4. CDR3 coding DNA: TGTGCCAGCAGCCGACAGGGGGCGAGGAACACTGAAGCTTTCTTT. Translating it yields CASSRQGARNTEAFF.

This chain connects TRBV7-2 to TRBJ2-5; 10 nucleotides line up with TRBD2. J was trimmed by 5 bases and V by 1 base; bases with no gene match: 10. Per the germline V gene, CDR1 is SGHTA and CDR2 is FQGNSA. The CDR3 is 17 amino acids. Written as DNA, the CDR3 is TGTGCCAGCAGCTTAGGGCCAGCGGGGGGGCGGGGGGAGACCCAGTACTTC. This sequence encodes CASSLGPAGGRGETQYF.

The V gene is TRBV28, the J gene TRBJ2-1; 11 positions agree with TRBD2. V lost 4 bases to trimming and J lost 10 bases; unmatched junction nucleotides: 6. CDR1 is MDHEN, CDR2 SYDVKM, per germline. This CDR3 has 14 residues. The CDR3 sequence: CASSSFLAGGEQFF. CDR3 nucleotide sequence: TGTGCCAGCAGTTCGTTCCTAGCGGGGGGAGAGCAGTTCTTC.

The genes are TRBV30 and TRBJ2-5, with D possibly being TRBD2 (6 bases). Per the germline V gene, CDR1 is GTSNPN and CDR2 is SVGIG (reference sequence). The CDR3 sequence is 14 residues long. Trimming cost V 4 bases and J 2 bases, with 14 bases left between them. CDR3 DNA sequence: TGTGCCTGGATCGAGGGGACTGCTCAAGAGACCCAGTACTTC. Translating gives CAWIEGTAQETQYF.

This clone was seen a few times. The CDR3 DNA reads as TGTGCCAGTAGCCTCCCAAGAGGCATCCTTCAGCCCCAGCATTTT. Protein product: CASSLPRGILQPQHF. The V call is TRBV19, the J call TRBJ1-5, with D unclear. CDR3 length equals 15 residues. The germline gives CDR1 LNHDA, CDR2 SQIVND (reference sequence). V lost 6 bases and J 6 bases, leaving 18 bases between the germline ends.

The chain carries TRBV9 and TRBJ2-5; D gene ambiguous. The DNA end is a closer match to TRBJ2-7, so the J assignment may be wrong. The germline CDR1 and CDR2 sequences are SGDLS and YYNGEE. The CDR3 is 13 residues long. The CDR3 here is CASSGPSSYEQYF. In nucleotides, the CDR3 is TGTGCCAGCAGCGGTCCTAGCTCCTACGAGCAGTACTTC.

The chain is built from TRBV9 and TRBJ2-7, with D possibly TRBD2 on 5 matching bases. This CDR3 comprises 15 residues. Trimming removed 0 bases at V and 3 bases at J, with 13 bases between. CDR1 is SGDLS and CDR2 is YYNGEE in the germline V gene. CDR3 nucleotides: TGTGCCAGCAGCGTAGTAAGCGGAGATATCTACGAGCAGTACTTC. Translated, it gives CASSVVSGDIYEQYF.

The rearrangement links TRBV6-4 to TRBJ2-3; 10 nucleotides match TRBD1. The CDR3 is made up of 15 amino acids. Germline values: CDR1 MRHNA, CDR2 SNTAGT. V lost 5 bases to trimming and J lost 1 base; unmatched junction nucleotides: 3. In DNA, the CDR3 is TGTGCCAGCAGTAGGACAGGGGGGGGCACAGATACGCAGTATTTT. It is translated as CASSRTGGGTDTQYF.

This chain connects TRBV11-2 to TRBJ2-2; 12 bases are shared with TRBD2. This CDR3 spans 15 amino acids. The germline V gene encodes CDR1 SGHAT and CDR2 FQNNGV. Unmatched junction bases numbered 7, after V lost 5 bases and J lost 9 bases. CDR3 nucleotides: TGTGCCAGCAGCCCTCGGACTAGCGGGGCCAGGGAGCTGTTTTTT. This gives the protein CASSPRTSGARELFF.

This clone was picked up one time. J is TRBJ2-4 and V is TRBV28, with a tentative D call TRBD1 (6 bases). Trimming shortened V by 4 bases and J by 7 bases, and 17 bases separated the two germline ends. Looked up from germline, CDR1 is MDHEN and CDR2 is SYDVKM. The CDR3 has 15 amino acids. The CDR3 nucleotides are TGTGCCAGCAGTTCCGCGCCCCACAGGGCCAACATTCAGTACTTC. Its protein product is CASSSAPHRANIQYF.

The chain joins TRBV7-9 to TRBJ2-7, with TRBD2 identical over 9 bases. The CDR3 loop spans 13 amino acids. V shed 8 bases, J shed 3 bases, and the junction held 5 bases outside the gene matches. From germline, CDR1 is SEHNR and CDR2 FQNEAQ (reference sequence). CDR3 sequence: CASQAGGYYEQYF. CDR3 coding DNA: TGTGCCAGCCAAGCGGGGGGATACTACGAGCAGTACTTC.

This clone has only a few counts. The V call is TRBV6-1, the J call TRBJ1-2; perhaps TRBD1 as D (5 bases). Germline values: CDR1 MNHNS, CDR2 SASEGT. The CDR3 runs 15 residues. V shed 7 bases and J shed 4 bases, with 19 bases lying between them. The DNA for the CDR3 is TGTGCCAGCACCGTAGGGAGGGGCTCCCCCTATGGCTACACCTTC. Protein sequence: CASTVGRGSPYGYTF.

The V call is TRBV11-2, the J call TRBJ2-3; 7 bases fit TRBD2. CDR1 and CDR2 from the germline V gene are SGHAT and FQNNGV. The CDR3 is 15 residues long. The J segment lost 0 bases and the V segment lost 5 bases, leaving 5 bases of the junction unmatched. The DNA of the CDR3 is TGTGCCAGCAGCGGGCGGGAGTACAGCACAGATACGCAGTATTTT. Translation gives CASSGREYSTDTQYF.

CDR3 sequence (DNA): TGTGCCAGCAGCCCAGATGTGGCGGGGCCCCAGCATTTT. Protein: CASSPDVAGPQHF. V gene TRBV11-2 combines with J gene TRBJ1-5; D ambiguous. V shed 5 bases and J shed 9 bases, with 14 bases lying between them. In germline, CDR1 is SGHAT, CDR2 FQNNGV. The CDR3 runs to 13 residues.

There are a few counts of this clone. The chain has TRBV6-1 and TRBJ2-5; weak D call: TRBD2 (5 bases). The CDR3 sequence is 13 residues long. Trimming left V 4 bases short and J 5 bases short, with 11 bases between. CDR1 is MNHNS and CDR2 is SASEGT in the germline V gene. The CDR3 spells CASSGGWRETQYF. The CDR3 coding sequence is TGTGCCAGCAGTGGAGGGTGGAGGGAGACCCAGTACTTC.

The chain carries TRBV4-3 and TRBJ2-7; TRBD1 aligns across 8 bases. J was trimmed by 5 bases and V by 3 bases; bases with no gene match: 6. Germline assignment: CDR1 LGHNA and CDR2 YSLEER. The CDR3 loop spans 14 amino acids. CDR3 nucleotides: TGCGCCAGCAGCCAGAGGACAGGGATCCACGAGCAGTACTTC. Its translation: CASSQRTGIHEQYF.

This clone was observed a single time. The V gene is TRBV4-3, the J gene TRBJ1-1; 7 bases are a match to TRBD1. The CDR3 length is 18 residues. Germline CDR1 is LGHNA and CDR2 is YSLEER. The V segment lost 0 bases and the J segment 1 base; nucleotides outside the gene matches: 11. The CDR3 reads CASSQDAHRGTANTEAFF. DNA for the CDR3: TGCGCCAGCAGCCAAGACGCTCACCGCGGGACAGCGAACACTGAAGCTTTCTTT.

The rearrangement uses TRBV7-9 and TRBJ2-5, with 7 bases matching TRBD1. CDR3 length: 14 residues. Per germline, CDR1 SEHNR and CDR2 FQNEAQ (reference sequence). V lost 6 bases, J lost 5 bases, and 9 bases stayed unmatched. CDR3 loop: CASRSGTDPETQYF. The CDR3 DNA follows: TGTGCCAGCAGATCGGGGACAGACCCCGAGACCCAGTACTTC.

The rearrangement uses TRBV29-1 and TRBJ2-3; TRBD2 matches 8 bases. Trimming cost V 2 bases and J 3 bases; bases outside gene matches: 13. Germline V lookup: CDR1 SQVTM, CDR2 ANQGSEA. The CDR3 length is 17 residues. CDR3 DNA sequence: TGCAGCGTTGAAAGGCGCGGGGGGCCCTTTTTGACAGATACGCAGTATTTT. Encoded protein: CSVERRGGPFLTDTQYF.

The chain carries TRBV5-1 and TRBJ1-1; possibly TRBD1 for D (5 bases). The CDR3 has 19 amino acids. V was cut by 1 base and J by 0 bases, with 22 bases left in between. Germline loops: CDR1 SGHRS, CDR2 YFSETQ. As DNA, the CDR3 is TGCGCCAGCAGCTTGACAGGAGGGGCCGCGGTCCGGGTGAACACTGAAGCTTTCTTT. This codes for CASSLTGGAAVRVNTEAFF.